The 28 T cell receptor beta chains given below trace back to one sample, sequenced in a study of T cells in tuberculosis. Here immunoSEQ multiplex PCR was the method, and the copy in TCRdb shows in-frame clones only, minus some. The sample lists approximately 35,000 clones, 95% to 97% occurring once. Sequencing used PBMCs. These receptors were obtained from a donor between 10 and 35 years old with latent tuberculosis or without tuberculosis infection.

This chain links TRBV2 with TRBJ2-3; TRBD1 is a possible D gene (5 bases). Deletions cut 5 bases from V and 0 bases from J, with 9 bases between. Per the germline V gene, CDR1 is SNHLY and CDR2 is FYNNEI. There are 14 residues in the CDR3. The CDR3 DNA reads as TGTGCCAGCAGTCAGGGAACTAGCACAGATACGCAGTATTTT. Its translation: CASSQGTSTDTQYF.

The J gene is TRBJ2-7, the V gene TRBV15, with D possibly being TRBD2 (5 bases). The CDR3 runs to 15 residues. In germline, CDR1 is LNHNV, CDR2 YYDKDF (reference sequence). V was clipped by 1 base and J by 2 bases, with 12 bases between them. CDR3 bases: TGTGCCACCAGCAGAGCTCCAGCCGGGACCTACGAGCAGTACTTC. It is translated as CATSRAPAGTYEQYF. Combining the CDR3 with reference TRBV15 and TRBJ2-7 gives the whole variable domain DAMVIQNPRYQVTQFGKPVTLSCSQTLNHNVMYWYQQKSSQAPKLLFHYYDKDFNNEADTPDNFQSRRPNTSFCFLDIRSPGLGDTAMYLCATSRAPAGTYEQYFGPGTRLTVT.

The chain uses TRBV5-1 and TRBJ2-3, with unresolved D. Germline CDR1 and CDR2: SGHRS and YFSETQ. This CDR3 contains 13 residues. Trimming cost V 2 bases and J 4 bases, with 8 bases left between them. The chain's CDR3 is CASSFRLADTQYF. CDR3 DNA: TGCGCCAGCAGCTTCCGGTTGGCAGATACGCAGTATTTT. The variable domain in full, with the rest retrieved from reference TRBV5-1 and TRBJ2-3, is KAGVTQTPRYLIKTRGQQVTLSCSPISGHRSVSWYQQTPGQGLQFLFEYFSETQRNKGNFPGRFSGRQFSNSRSEMNVSTLELGDSALYLCASSFRLADTQYFGPGTRLTVL.

The gene calls are TRBV5-6 and TRBJ2-7; tentatively, D is TRBD1 (5 bases). The V end was cut by 2 bases, the J end by 6 bases, with 18 bases between. The CDR3 spans 15 residues. Germline values: CDR1 SGHDT, CDR2 YYEEEE. The CDR3 here is CASSLVAKGSTEQYF. The DNA of the CDR3 is TGTGCCAGCAGCTTAGTGGCCAAGGGGTCAACCGAGCAGTACTTC.

The CDR3 region has the DNA TGTGCCAGCAGTGAAGATTCTCGGGGAAACACTGAAGCTTTCTTT. It encodes CASSEDSRGNTEAFF. This chain connects TRBV2 to TRBJ1-1; D is unclear. Trimming left V 1 base short and J 2 bases short, with 11 bases between. CDR1 is SNHLY, CDR2 FYNNEI, per germline. The CDR3 has 15 amino acids.

CDR3 in DNA: TGTGCCAGCAGCCGAGGGGGTCTGACCTACAATGAGCAGTTCTTC. Translation: CASSRGGLTYNEQFF. The J gene is TRBJ2-1, the V gene TRBV7-6; D is possibly TRBD1 (6 bases). The germline V gene encodes CDR1 SGHVS and CDR2 FNYEAQ. Between the trimmed V and J ends, which lost 5 bases and 2 bases, there was a span of 13 bases. CDR3 size: 15 residues.

The chain joins TRBV2 to TRBJ2-2; 7 nucleotides agree with TRBD2. The CDR3 has 16 residues. The germline V gene has CDR1 SNHLY and CDR2 FYNNEI. The V and J ends lost 7 bases and 3 bases, in that order; junction bases with no gene match: 11. This CDR3 reads CASIPGGGGHTGELFF. CDR3 DNA sequence: TGTGCCAGCATCCCGGGCGGGGGAGGGCACACCGGGGAGCTGTTTTTT.

V gene TRBV7-2 combines with J gene TRBJ2-5; 11 bases map to TRBD2. Germline CDR1 reads SGHTA; CDR2 reads FQGNSA. V shed 6 bases, J shed 5 bases, and the junction held 8 bases outside the gene matches. This CDR3 region has 15 residues. The CDR3 region is CASRKPGLAEETQYF. The CDR3 bases are TGTGCCAGCAGAAAACCGGGACTAGCGGAGGAGACCCAGTACTTC.

The J gene is TRBJ1-2, the V gene TRBV2; 9 nucleotides line up with TRBD1. Germline loops: CDR1 SNHLY, CDR2 FYNNEI. V lost 6 bases to trimming and J lost 5 bases; unmatched junction nucleotides: 13. The CDR3 covers 16 residues. The CDR3 DNA reads TGTGCCAGCAGCTCCTCCGGGACAGGGAAGGGGTATGGCTACACCTTC. Translated, it gives CASSSSGTGKGYGYTF.

This rearrangement joins TRBV6-1 to TRBJ1-1; 7 bases fit TRBD1. The length of the CDR3 is 13 residues. Looked up from germline, CDR1 is MNHNS and CDR2 is SASEGT. With V trimmed by 1 base and J by 11 bases, 7 bases remained unmatched. For the CDR3, the DNA is TGTGCCAGCAGTGAAGAATCCGGGACAGTCGCTTTCTTT. This translates into CASSEESGTVAFF.

V and J are TRBV27 and TRBJ1-2, with TRBD1 matching over 11 bases. The germline V gene encodes CDR1 MNHEY and CDR2 SMNVEV (reference sequence). The CDR3 consists of 17 residues. After removal of 6 bases from V and 0 bases from J, the junction contained 9 bases not matched to a gene. DNA for the CDR3: TGTGCCAGCAGGACTGGACAGGGGGCTTTATCTAACTATGGCTACACCTTC. It codes for CASRTGQGALSNYGYTF.

The gene calls are TRBV14 and TRBJ2-7; 7 bases align to TRBD1. The CDR3 consists of 14 residues. Germline assignment: CDR1 SGHDN and CDR2 FVKESK. Trimming took 3 bases from V and 4 from J; bases not matched to a gene: 6. CDR3 DNA sequence: TGTGCCAGCAGCCACTCGACAGGGATATACGAGCAGTACTTC. Encoded protein: CASSHSTGIYEQYF.

The chain is built from TRBV11-2 and TRBJ2-7; TRBD2 matches at 9 bases. V shed 5 bases and J 3 bases; nucleotides not matched to a gene: 8. CDR1 and CDR2 from the germline V gene are SGHAT and FQNNGV. The CDR3 is made up of 15 amino acids. The CDR3 region is CASSLASGTVYEQYF. The CDR3, as DNA: TGTGCCAGCAGCCTCGCTAGCGGGACGGTCTACGAGCAGTACTTC.

This rearrangement joins TRBV12-5 to TRBJ2-3; no clear D. Germline assignment: CDR1 LGHNT and CDR2 FRNRAP. The ends were cut back, 6 bases at V and 0 bases at J, with 13 bases in the middle. The CDR3 loop spans 15 amino acids. In DNA form, the CDR3 reads TGTGCTAGTGGGCGCAACATCGGGAGCACAGATACGCAGTATTTT. Its protein is CASGRNIGSTDTQYF.

J is TRBJ2-3 and V is TRBV6-1; D is possibly TRBD2 (6 bases). The CDR3 runs to 13 residues. Deletions cut 4 bases from V and 3 bases from J, with 8 bases between. Germline V lookup: CDR1 MNHNS, CDR2 SASEGT. The CDR3 nucleotides read TGTGCCAGCAGTGGGGGGGAGACAGATACGCAGTATTTT. This gives the protein CASSGGETDTQYF.

The gene calls are TRBV29-1 and TRBJ2-5; weak D call: TRBD1 (5 bases). The CDR3 totals 11 residues. V was trimmed by 4 bases and J by 10 bases, leaving 13 bases between them. Germline loops: CDR1 SQVTM, CDR2 ANQGSEA. CDR3 nucleotide sequence: TGCAGCGTTGCAACCAGGGTGGGCCAGTACTTC. It yields the protein CSVATRVGQYF.

J is TRBJ1-5 and V is TRBV30; D possibly corresponds to TRBD1 (5 bases). The CDR3 runs to 15 residues. Germline-derived CDR1 and CDR2 are GTSNPN and SVGIG (reference sequence). V lost 4 bases and J 1 base, leaving 14 bases between the germline ends. CDR3 in DNA: TGTGCCTGGACTTCCGGGACTACGAGCAATCAGCCCCAGCATTTT. Translation gives CAWTSGTTSNQPQHF.

The J gene is TRBJ2-3, the V gene TRBV29-1; perhaps TRBD2 as D (6 bases). The CDR3 extends over 17 amino acids. Germline CDR1 is SQVTM and CDR2 is ANQGSEA. V gave up 1 base and J gave up 0 bases, with 17 bases separating them. The CDR3 is CSVEGSSRGFSTDTQYF. CDR3 coding DNA: TGCAGCGTTGAAGGGAGTTCACGGGGGTTTAGCACAGATACGCAGTATTTT.

This chain uses TRBV27 with TRBJ2-7; 8 positions match TRBD2. This CDR3 comprises 17 residues. Germline assignment: CDR1 MNHEY and CDR2 SMNVEV (reference sequence). V lost 3 bases, J lost 5 bases, and 15 bases stayed unmatched. The CDR3 sequence is CASSFGRGLNSGNEQYF. The CDR3 bases are TGTGCCAGCAGTTTTGGGAGAGGGTTGAATAGCGGGAACGAGCAGTACTTC.

The genes are TRBV30 and TRBJ2-2, with D possibly being TRBD1 (6 bases). V dropped 2 bases and J dropped 3 bases, with 10 bases sitting between them. Germline-derived CDR1 and CDR2 are GTSNPN and SVGIG (reference sequence). The CDR3 runs 14 residues. CDR3 in DNA: TGTGCCTGGAGTAAGGGGGTCGACACCGGGGAGCTGTTTTTT. It codes for CAWSKGVDTGELFF.

The chain joins TRBV28 to TRBJ2-1, with TRBD2 matching over 10 bases. Germline loops: CDR1 MDHEN, CDR2 SYDVKM. CDR3 size: 14 residues. Trimming at V came to 4 bases and at J to 10 bases, leaving 7 bases not matched to a gene. The CDR3 region is CASSSLASGSEQFF. CDR3 nucleotide sequence: TGTGCCAGCAGTTCTCTGGCTAGCGGGAGCGAGCAGTTCTTC. Combining the CDR3 with reference TRBV28 and TRBJ2-1 gives the whole variable domain DVKVTQSSRYLVKRTGEKVFLECVQDMDHENMFWYRQDPGLGLRLIYFSYDVKMKEKGDIPEGYSVSREKKERFSLILESASTNQTSMYLCASSSLASGSEQFFGPGTRLTVL.

Turning to this clone: The junction does not match germline at one end; this may be a read error. V and J are TRBV5-4 and TRBJ2-5, with 10 bases that match TRBD2. The CDR3 has 16 residues. CDR1 is SGHNT, CDR2 YYREEE, per germline (reference sequence). The CDR3 here is CASSLGAGGREETQYF. The CDR3 nucleotides read TGTGCCAGTAGCTTGGGAGCGGGGGGGCGAGAAGAGACCCAGTACTTC.

The rearrangement joins TRBV25-1 to TRBJ1-2; 8 nucleotides match TRBD1. This CDR3 has 12 residues. The ends lost 5 bases at V and 6 bases at J; junction bases unmatched: 2. Germline V gene sequence: CDR1 MGHDK, CDR2 SYGVNS. The CDR3 bases are TGTGCCAGCAGTCGACAGGGGAATGGCTACACCTTC. This translates into CASSRQGNGYTF.

V and J are TRBV27 and TRBJ1-1, with TRBD1 as a possible D gene (6 bases). Germline loops: CDR1 MNHEY, CDR2 SMNVEV (reference sequence). This CDR3 is 13 amino acids long. Trimming left V 8 bases short and J 0 bases short, with 10 bases between. CDR3 sequence reads: CASGRDMNTEAFF. CDR3 sequence (DNA): TGTGCCAGCGGCCGGGACATGAACACTGAAGCTTTCTTT.

This sequence joins TRBV14 and TRBJ2-1; possible D gene TRBD2, 6 bases. The germline gives CDR1 SGHDN, CDR2 FVKESK. Deletions cut 2 bases from V and 2 bases from J, with 10 bases between. The CDR3 spans 15 residues. CDR3 in DNA: TGTGCCAGCAGCCAACTAGCGACACCCTACAATGAGCAGTTCTTC. Translation: CASSQLATPYNEQFF.

The chain links TRBV19 to TRBJ1-2, with 7 nucleotides matching TRBD1. Germline CDR1 LNHDA, CDR2 SQIVND (reference sequence). The CDR3 is 12 residues long. After removal of 6 bases from V and 5 bases from J, the junction contained 3 bases not matched to a gene. DNA for the CDR3: TGTGCCAGTAGCGACAGGGAGTATGGCTACACCTTC. Its translation is CASSDREYGYTF.

V is TRBV18 and J is TRBJ2-5; weak D call: TRBD1 (6 bases). CDR1 and CDR2 (germline): KGHSH, LQKENI. The length of the CDR3 is 14 residues. Trimming took 3 bases from V and 3 from J, leaving 11 bases between them. CDR3 bases: TGTGCCAGCTCACCCACAGGGATTGAAGAGACCCAGTACTTC. This gives the protein CASSPTGIEETQYF.

The gene calls are TRBV4-1 and TRBJ1-4; D not resolved. CDR3 length: 15 residues. CDR1 MGHRA and CDR2 YSYEKL come from the germline V gene. V was cut by 1 base and J by 8 bases, with 14 bases left in between. DNA for the CDR3: TGCGCCAGCAGCCAAGGAGCGGTGACTGACGAAAAACTGTTTTTT. Amino acids: CASSQGAVTDEKLFF.